Here is one T cell receptor beta chain with its context. What it binds is not known. This sample was included in a study of T cell responses to AZD1222 COVID-19 vaccine. Study-level information: Recipients boosted at about 4 weeks or about 12 weeks are pooled.

The repertoire was sequenced with immunoSEQ multiplex PCR; TCRdb's copy has only in-frame clones and lacks some. The repertoire holds approximately 200,000 clones, with about 94% as singletons. The CDR3 loop spans 11 amino acids. Germline assignment: CDR1 SGHTA and CDR2 FQGNSA. Trimming cost V 0 bases and J 6 bases, with 2 bases left between them. Points from the study as a whole: It was only after the peak T cell response that any repertoires were sampled.

The chain is built from TRBV7-2 and TRBJ1-1; D call uncertain. This receptor was identified in an adult in good health. The specimen was peripheral blood, collected on day 0 of AZD1222 vaccination. Written as DNA, the CDR3 is TGTGCCAGCAGCTTAGCTGCTGAAGCTTTCTTT. Its translation is CASSLAAEAFF. The full variable domain, in which reference TRBV7-2 and TRBJ1-1 provide the parts outside the CDR3, is GAGVSQSPSNKVTEKGKDVELRCDPISGHTALYWYRQSLGQGLEFLIYFQGNSAPDKSGLPSDRFSAERTGGSVSTLTIQRTQQEDSAVYLCASSLAAEAFFGQGTRLTVV.